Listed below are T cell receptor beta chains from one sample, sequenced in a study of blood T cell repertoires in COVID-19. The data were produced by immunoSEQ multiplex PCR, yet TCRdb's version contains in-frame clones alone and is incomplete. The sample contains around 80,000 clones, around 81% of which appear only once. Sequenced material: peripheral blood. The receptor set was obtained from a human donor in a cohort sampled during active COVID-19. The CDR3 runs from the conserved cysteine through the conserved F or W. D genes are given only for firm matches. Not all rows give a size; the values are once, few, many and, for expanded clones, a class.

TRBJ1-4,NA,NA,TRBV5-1,CASSVPGTLPEKLFF,TGCGCCAGCAGCGTTCCCGGGACTCTTCCCGAAAAACTGTTTTTT
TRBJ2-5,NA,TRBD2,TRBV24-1,CATSDGGSGQETQYF,TGTGCCACCAGTGATGGCGGGAGCGGGCAAGAGACCCAGTACTTC
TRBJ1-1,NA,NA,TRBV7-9,CASSPQGFEAFF,TGTGCCAGCAGCCCACAGGGCTTTGAAGCTTTCTTT
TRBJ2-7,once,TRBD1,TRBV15,CATSGPLDRVPFYEQYF,TGTGCCACCAGCGGGCCTCTAGACAGGGTCCCCTTCTACGAGCAGTACTTC
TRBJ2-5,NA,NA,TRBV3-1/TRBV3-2,CASSPKRQGDETQYF,TGTGCCAGCAGCCCTAAGAGGCAGGGTGACGAGACCCAGTACTTC
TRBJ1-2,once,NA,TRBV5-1,CASGDGDYGYTF,TGCGCCAGCGGAGACGGAGACTATGGCTACACCTTC
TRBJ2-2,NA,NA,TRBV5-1,CASMSEFAGELFF,TGCGCCAGCATGAGCGAGTTTGCCGGGGAGCTGTTTTTT
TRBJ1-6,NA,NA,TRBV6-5,CASSGGNSPLHF,TGTGCCAGCAGCGGGGGAAATTCACCCCTCCACTTT
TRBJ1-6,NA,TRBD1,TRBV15,CATSRTGDNSPLHF,TGTGCCACCAGCAGGACAGGGGATAATTCACCCCTCCACTTT
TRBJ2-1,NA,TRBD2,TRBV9,CASSPGGGWEEFF,TGTGCCAGCAGCCCGGGAGGGGGATGGGAAGAGTTCTTC
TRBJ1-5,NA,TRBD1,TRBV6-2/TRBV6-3,CASSAGQEYQPQHF,TGTGCCAGCAGTGCCGGACAGGAATATCAGCCCCAGCATTTT
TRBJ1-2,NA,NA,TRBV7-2,CASSLVPSYGYTF,TGTGCCAGCAGCTTAGTACCGAGCTATGGCTACACCTTC
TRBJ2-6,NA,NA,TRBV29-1,CSVEEARGGSGGANVLTF,TGCAGCGTTGAAGAGGCTCGAGGAGGATCTGGCGGGGCCAACGTCCTGACTTTC
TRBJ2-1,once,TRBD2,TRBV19,CASKLLGSSGGHNNEQFF,TGTGCCAGTAAGCTTCTAGGGTCTAGCGGGGGTCACAACAATGAGCAGTTCTTC
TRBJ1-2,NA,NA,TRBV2,CASSEGRVAYGYTF,TGTGCCAGCAGTGAAGGCAGGGTGGCCTATGGCTACACCTTC
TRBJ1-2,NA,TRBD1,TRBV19,CASRGQGIHGYTF,TGTGCCAGTAGGGGACAGGGCATTCATGGCTACACCTTC
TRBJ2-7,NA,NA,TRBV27,CASRDSPGTILGLYEQYF,TGTGCCAGCAGAGACAGTCCCGGGACAATTCTGGGCCTCTACGAGCAGTACTTC
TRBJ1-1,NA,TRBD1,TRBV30,CAFDATGGTEAFF,TGTGCCTTCGACGCCACAGGGGGCACTGAAGCTTTCTTT
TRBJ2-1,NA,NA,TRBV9,CASSGYGTLFNEQFF,TGTGCCAGCAGCGGGTACGGGACTCTATTCAATGAGCAGTTCTTC
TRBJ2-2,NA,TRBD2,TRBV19,CASSIVSLAANTGELFF,TGTGCCAGTAGTATAGTCTCTCTAGCGGCGAACACCGGGGAGCTGTTTTTT
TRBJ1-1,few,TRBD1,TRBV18,CASSDRGGTEAFF,TGTGCCAGCTCAGACAGGGGCGGGACTGAAGCTTTCTTT
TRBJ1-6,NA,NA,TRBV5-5,CASSLEGTRGSPLHF,TGTGCCAGCAGCTTGGAGGGTACCCGGGGGTCACCCCTCCACTTT
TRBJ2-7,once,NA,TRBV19,CAQYGSYEQYF,TGTGCTCAATACGGGTCATACGAGCAGTACTTC
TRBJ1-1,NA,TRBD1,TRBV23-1,CASSGQGGLNTEAFF,TGCGCCAGCAGTGGACAGGGGGGTTTGAACACTGAAGCTTTCTTT
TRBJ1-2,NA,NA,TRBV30,CAWSVSLGGYTF,TGTGCCTGGAGTGTCTCCTTGGGCGGCTACACCTTC
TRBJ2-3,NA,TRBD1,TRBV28,CASSPWDRETDTQYF,TGTGCCAGCAGCCCGTGGGACAGGGAAACAGATACGCAGTATTTT
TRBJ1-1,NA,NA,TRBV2,CASSELAGNTEAFF,TGTGCCAGCAGTGAATTGGCAGGGAACACTGAAGCTTTCTTT
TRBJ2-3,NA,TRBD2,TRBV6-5,CASRRLAGGPDTQYF,TGTGCCAGCAGGCGTCTAGCGGGGGGTCCAGATACGCAGTATTTT
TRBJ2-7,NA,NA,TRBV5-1,CASSLLTDRSYEQYF,TGCGCCAGCAGCTTGTTGACAGACCGCAGCTACGAGCAGTACTTC
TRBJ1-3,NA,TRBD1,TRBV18,CASSPGGLTGAGNTIYF,TGTGCCAGCTCACCAGGAGGATTGACAGGGGCTGGAAACACCATATATTTT
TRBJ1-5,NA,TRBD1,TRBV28,CASSFPSTDREVGNQPQHF,TGTGCCAGCAGTTTCCCGTCAACCGACAGGGAGGTAGGCAATCAGCCCCAGCATTTT
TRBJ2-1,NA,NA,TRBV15,CATRRGTGGYNEQFF,TGTGCCACCAGGAGGGGGACGGGGGGATACAATGAGCAGTTCTTC
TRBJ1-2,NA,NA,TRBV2,CASTPPGGFGYTF,TGTGCCAGCACCCCCCCCGGAGGTTTTGGCTACACCTTC
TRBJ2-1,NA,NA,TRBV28,CASREAQYNEQFF,TGTGCCAGCAGAGAGGCCCAGTACAATGAGCAGTTCTTC
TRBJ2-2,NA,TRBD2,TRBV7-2,CASSRVAGRGTGELFF,TGTGCCAGCAGCCGGGTAGCGGGGCGCGGCACCGGGGAGCTGTTTTTT
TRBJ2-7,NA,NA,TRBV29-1,CSGTSSDEQYF,TGCAGCGGAACTAGTTCCGACGAGCAGTACTTC
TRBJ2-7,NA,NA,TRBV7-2,CASSSSGTGRTYEQYF,TGTGCCAGCAGCTCGAGCGGGACAGGACGAACCTACGAGCAGTACTTC
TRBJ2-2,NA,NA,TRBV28,CASSLEYTGELFF,TGTGCCAGCAGTTTAGAGTACACCGGGGAGCTGTTTTTT
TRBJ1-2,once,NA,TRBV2,CASSADGGTGYTF,TGTGCCAGCAGTGCCGACGGGGGGACCGGCTACACCTTC
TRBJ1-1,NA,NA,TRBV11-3,CASSIQGQANTEAFF,TGTGCCAGCAGCATACAGGGACAAGCAAACACTGAAGCTTTCTTT
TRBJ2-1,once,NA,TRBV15,CATSRAPREEQFF,TGTGCCACCAGCAGAGCCCCTAGGGAGGAGCAGTTCTTC
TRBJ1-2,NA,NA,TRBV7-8,CASSHLNPSGYTF,TGTGCCAGCAGCCACCTTAATCCCAGTGGCTACACCTTC
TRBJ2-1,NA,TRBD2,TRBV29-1,CSVARTSGTPPNEQFF,TGCAGCGTTGCCCGGACTAGCGGGACTCCCCCCAATGAGCAGTTCTTC
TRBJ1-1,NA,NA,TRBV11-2,CASSLVVQDTEAFF,TGTGCCAGCAGCTTAGTTGTCCAGGACACTGAAGCTTTCTTT
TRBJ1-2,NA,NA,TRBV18,CASSPPAPFLGYTF,TGTGCCAGCTCACCACCGGCCCCATTCCTTGGCTACACCTTC
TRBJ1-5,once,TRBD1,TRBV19,CASSIKGQTSTNQPQHF,TGTGCCAGTAGTATCAAGGGACAGACAAGCACGAACCAGCCCCAGCATTTT
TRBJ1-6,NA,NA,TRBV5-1,CASSAEPWGLSPLHF,TGCGCCAGCAGCGCGGAACCCTGGGGGCTTTCACCCCTCCACTTT
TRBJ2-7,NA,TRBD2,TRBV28,CASGLYLAGNYEQYF,TGTGCCAGCGGGCTGTACTTAGCGGGAAATTACGAGCAGTACTTC
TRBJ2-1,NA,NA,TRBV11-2,CASSLSGGYYNEQFF,TGTGCCAGCAGCTTGAGTGGCGGCTATTACAATGAGCAGTTCTTC
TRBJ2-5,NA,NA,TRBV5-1,CASSRTGQETQYF,TGCGCCAGCAGTCGAACAGGACAAGAGACCCAGTACTTC